These 17 T cell receptor beta chains came from one sample sequenced in a study of T-cell memory formation after mild COVID-19. TCRdb ran MiXCR on the 5' RACE reads and lists one entry per CDR3 protein. The sample holds around 250,000 distinct CDR3 sequences, around 16% seen once. Material for sequencing was PBMCs or a T cell subset sorted from them (not recorded which). These receptors were obtained from a man between 18 and 35 years old who had mild COVID-19 (a few samples of this study predate the infection). Cell type and time point are not known.

This sequence joins TRBV12-3 or TRBV12-4 and TRBJ2-2; either TRBD1 or TRBD2 may supply D (5 bases each). This CDR3 has 14 amino acids. V gave up 5 bases and J gave up 7 bases, with 14 bases separating them. Here the CDR3 DNA reads TGTGCCAGCAGTGGGACCTCCTCCCACGGGGAGCTGTTTTTT. The encoded protein is CASSGTSSHGELFF.

This clonotype was found a few times. V and J are TRBV6-5 and TRBJ1-1; no clear D. This CDR3 has 15 amino acids. Trimming took off 0 bases at V and 0 bases at J, with 8 bases between the two ends. Germline-derived CDR1 and CDR2 are MNHEY and SVGAGI. The CDR3 bases are TGTGCCAGCAGTTACTCGTCGGGGTTGAACACTGAAGCTTTCTTT. Translation: CASSYSSGLNTEAFF.

This clonotype was observed a few times. The rearrangement uses TRBV4-2 and TRBJ1-4, with D possibly matching TRBD1 (6 bases). The CDR3 is made up of 13 amino acids. Germline V CDR1 and CDR2: LGHNA, YNFKEQ. Trimming took off 9 bases at V and 1 base at J, with 9 bases between the two ends. CDR3 in DNA: TGTGCCAGTCGGGACATAACTAATGAAAAACTGTTTTTT. It translates to CASRDITNEKLFF.

The chain is built from TRBV3-1 and TRBJ1-1; D is ambiguous. The germline V gene has CDR1 LGHDT and CDR2 YNNKEL (reference sequence). V lost 1 base to trimming and J lost 6 bases, with 12 bases between them. This CDR3 has 14 amino acids. The CDR3, as DNA: TGTGCCAGCAGCCAAGGGGTAGCATTCTCTGAAGCTTTCTTT. Its translation: CASSQGVAFSEAFF. The whole variable domain, remainder taken from reference TRBV3-1 and TRBJ1-1, is DTAVSQTPKYLVTQMGNDKSIKCEQNLGHDTMYWYKQDSKKFLKIMFSYNNKELIINETVPNRFSPKSPDKAHLNLHINSLELGDSAVYFCASSQGVAFSEAFFGQGTRLTVV.

This clonotype has a count of ten or more. The chain uses TRBV5-1 and TRBJ2-1, with 10 bases fitting TRBD1. This CDR3 is 13 amino acids long. In germline, CDR1 is SGHRS, CDR2 YFSETQ. The V gene end was trimmed by 4 bases and the J gene end by 8 bases; junction bases not matched to a gene: 3. CDR3 sequence reads: CASSLGTGDEQFF. CDR3 nucleotides: TGCGCCAGCAGCCTAGGGACAGGGGATGAGCAGTTCTTC.

This clonotype has a count of ten or more. This chain joins TRBV3-1 and TRBJ2-7, with 9 positions matching TRBD2. CDR3 length equals 14 residues. Germline CDR1 is LGHDT and CDR2 is YNNKEL (reference sequence). V lost 2 bases, J lost 5 bases, and 4 bases stayed unmatched. The CDR3 DNA reads as TGTGCCAGCAGCCAAATTCTAGCGGGGAACGAGCAGTACTTC. Translating gives CASSQILAGNEQYF.

This clonotype has more than one count but fewer than ten. The chain uses TRBV4-3 and TRBJ2-7; a weak D match, TRBD2 (5 bases). The length of the CDR3 is 16 residues. V dropped 4 bases and J dropped 2 bases, with 18 bases sitting between them. Per germline, CDR1 LGHNA and CDR2 YSLEER. CDR3 amino acids: CASSRGRPGQAYEQYF. The CDR3, as DNA: TGCGCCAGCAGCCGAGGGCGGCCTGGCCAGGCCTACGAGCAGTACTTC.

The chain combines TRBV12-3 or TRBV12-4 with TRBJ1-2; TRBD1 might be the D (5 bases). The CDR3 runs to 12 residues. V lost 6 bases, J lost 6 bases, and 11 bases lay in between. The CDR3 nucleotides are TGTGCCAGCAGCCCCGGACACCATGGCTACACCTTC. It codes for CASSPGHHGYTF.

This sequence joins TRBV3-1 and TRBJ1-2; D not resolved. CDR3 length: 12 amino acids. Trimming stripped 0 bases from V and 8 bases from J, with 7 bases between. Germline CDR1 is LGHDT and CDR2 is YNNKEL (reference sequence). This chain's CDR3 is CASSQEGWGYTF. In nucleotides, the CDR3 is TGTGCCAGCAGCCAAGAAGGGTGGGGCTACACCTTC. Drawing the rest from reference TRBV3-1 and TRBJ1-2, the complete variable domain is DTAVSQTPKYLVTQMGNDKSIKCEQNLGHDTMYWYKQDSKKFLKIMFSYNNKELIINETVPNRFSPKSPDKAHLNLHINSLELGDSAVYFCASSQEGWGYTFGSGTRLTVV.

This clonotype was counted a few times. This sequence joins TRBV7-2 and TRBJ1-5; D perhaps matches TRBD1 (5 bases). The germline V gene has CDR1 SGHTA and CDR2 FQGNSA. The CDR3 totals 15 residues. V was pared by 3 bases and J by 2 bases, with 11 bases between. CDR3 sequence (DNA): TGTGCCAGCAGCTTTCTCGGGGACGGCAATCAGCCCCAGCATTTT. Translation: CASSFLGDGNQPQHF.

The rearrangement links TRBV19 to TRBJ2-4; D might be TRBD2 (5 bases). V was cut by 3 bases and J by 6 bases, with 9 bases left in between. This CDR3 region has 13 residues. Looked up from germline, CDR1 is LNHDA and CDR2 is SQIVND (reference sequence). In DNA, the CDR3 is TGTGCCAGTAGTATCGGGGATTTAAACATTCAGTACTTC. Amino acid sequence: CASSIGDLNIQYF.

The V call is TRBV7-2, the J call TRBJ1-1; D is unresolved. V lost 5 bases and J lost 0, with 10 bases in between. The germline CDR1 and CDR2 sequences are SGHTA and FQGNSA. This CDR3 region has 14 residues. The CDR3 region is CASSQGVMNTEAFF. CDR3 coding DNA: TGTGCCAGCAGCCAAGGCGTCATGAACACTGAAGCTTTCTTT.

This clonotype showed up just a few times. The chain joins TRBV27 to TRBJ1-4; the D is unclear. V gave up 3 bases and J gave up 7 bases, with 12 bases separating them. From germline, CDR1 is MNHEY and CDR2 SMNVEV (reference sequence). The CDR3 consists of 14 residues. The CDR3 here is CASSFWPVGEKLFF. The CDR3 DNA reads TGTGCCAGCAGTTTCTGGCCTGTAGGTGAAAAACTGTTTTTT.

The chain recombines TRBV12-3 or TRBV12-4 with TRBJ2-3; D is uncertain. The V and J ends lost 3 bases and 12 bases respectively, with 16 bases between them. The CDR3 spans 13 residues. This chain's CDR3 is CASSLGEPSPQYF. Here the CDR3 DNA reads TGTGCCAGCAGTTTGGGCGAGCCTTCACCCCAGTATTTT.

This clonotype was detected a few times. V and J are TRBV20-1 and TRBJ2-1, with 7 bases aligning to TRBD1. Looked up from germline, CDR1 is DFQATT and CDR2 is SNEGSKA (reference sequence). There are 11 residues in the CDR3. CDR3 sequence reads: CSGTAKNEQFF. The CDR3 region has the DNA TGCTCTGGGACAGCGAAGAATGAGCAGTTCTTC.

This clonotype was detected only a few times. The chain has TRBV7-9 and TRBJ1-2, with D possibly being TRBD1 (6 bases). The CDR3 has 14 amino acids. Germline CDR1 SEHNR, CDR2 FQNEAQ (reference sequence). Between the trimmed V and J ends, which lost 5 bases and 4 bases, there was a span of 14 bases. The CDR3 coding sequence is TGTGCCAGCAGCGCTTCAGGGGTCGGCTATGGCTACACCTTC. Protein: CASSASGVGYGYTF.

In this sample, this clonotype turned up a few times. The gene calls are TRBV12-3 or TRBV12-4 and TRBJ2-7, with TRBD1 as a possible D gene (5 bases). V lost 5 bases and J 2 bases, leaving 13 bases between the germline ends. CDR3 length: 14 amino acids. The CDR3 nucleotides are TGTGCCAGCAGTCCGAGGACATTTACCTACGAGCAGTACTTC. This gives the protein CASSPRTFTYEQYF.